This passage covers 22 T cell receptor beta chains from one sample sequenced in a study of T cell repertoires in aging, cancer and after chemotherapy. TRB rearrangements spanning V, D and J were amplified using mixed TRB-A/B primers. TCRdb reprocessed the multiplex PCR reads with MiXCR, giving one entry per CDR3 protein. The sample lists 1,500 to 2,000 distinct CDR3 sequences, under 30% occurring once. Amplification of TCR beta used genomic DNA extracted from peripheral blood. Sample: blood. Receptors were obtained from a human donor with a solid tumor.

Only a few counts were recorded for this clonotype. The V gene is TRBV18, the J gene TRBJ2-1; 8 bases fit TRBD2. CDR3 length equals 17 residues. In germline, CDR1 is KGHSH, CDR2 LQKENI. V lost 6 bases and J lost 8; bases outside the gene matches: 18. The CDR3 here is CASSPPGGTRGSDEQFF. DNA for the CDR3: TGTGCCAGCTCCCCCCCCGGGGGGACTAGGGGTTCGGATGAGCAGTTCTTC.

This clonotype is medium-sized within its sample. The chain has TRBV20-1 and TRBJ2-6; 7 positions agree with TRBD2. Per germline, CDR1 DFQATT and CDR2 SNEGSKA (reference sequence). J gave up 3 bases and V 6 bases, and 8 bases lay outside the gene matches. This CDR3 has 15 residues. The DNA of the CDR3 is TGCAGTGCCCCCGGGGGGAGAGGTGGGGCCAACGTCCTGACTTTC. Translating it yields CSAPGGRGGANVLTF.

By its share, this clonotype is medium-sized. This rearrangement joins TRBV19 to TRBJ1-2, with D possibly TRBD1 on 5 matching bases. The V end was cut by 10 bases, the J end by 7 bases, with 16 bases between. The V gene's germline CDR1 is LNHDA and CDR2 SQIVND (reference sequence). The CDR3 extends over 12 amino acids. CDR3 sequence (DNA): TGTGCCACCCTATGGGGGTCTCTTGGCTACACCTTC. As protein: CATLWGSLGYTF.

This clonotype is large in the sample. V and J are TRBV30 and TRBJ2-1; 8 nucleotides match TRBD1. In germline, CDR1 is GTSNPN, CDR2 SVGIG (reference sequence). This CDR3 contains 14 residues. J gave up 3 bases and V 3 bases, and 4 bases lay outside the gene matches. The CDR3 region is CAWSRDRYYNEQFF. The DNA for the CDR3 is TGTGCCTGGAGCCGGGACAGGTACTACAATGAGCAGTTCTTC.

The genes are TRBV15 and TRBJ1-2; 7 nucleotides agree with TRBD1. V shed 0 bases and J 8 bases; nucleotides not matched to a gene: 9. This CDR3 has 15 residues. Germline V gives CDR1 LNHNV, CDR2 YYDKDF (reference sequence). CDR3 bases: TGTGCCACCAGCAGAGATACTTCAGGGACAGAAGGCTACACCTTC. Its protein product is CATSRDTSGTEGYTF.

By share, this clonotype counts as large. This chain links TRBV6-6 with TRBJ2-6; D uncertain. The CDR3 covers 15 residues. The V gene's germline CDR1 is MNHNY and CDR2 SVGAGI (reference sequence). Trimming pared 2 bases from V and 0 bases from J, leaving 5 bases between. CDR3 bases: TGTGCCAGCAGTTACACGTCCTCTGGGGCCAACGTCCTGACTTTC. Protein sequence: CASSYTSSGANVLTF.

This clonotype is classed as medium-sized (0.01 to 0.1%). In DNA form, the CDR3 reads TGTGCCACTGGACAGGGCCACAATCAGCCCCAGCATTTT. This encodes CATGQGHNQPQHF. The chain employs TRBV19 and TRBJ1-5; 8 bases are shared with TRBD1. CDR1 and CDR2 from the germline V gene are LNHDA and SQIVND (reference sequence). V gave up 10 bases and J gave up 3 bases; unmatched junction bases: 5. The CDR3 length is 13 residues.

This clonotype is termed medium-sized. The CDR3, as DNA: TGTGCCAGCAGTTTTAAGGCTAATAGCAATCAGCCCCAGCATTTT. Translated, it gives CASSFKANSNQPQHF. The rearrangement links TRBV27 to TRBJ1-5; D is uncertain. Germline V gene data show CDR1 as MNHEY and CDR2 as SMNVEV (reference sequence). The CDR3 spans 15 residues. Trimming stripped 3 bases from V and 0 bases from J, with 9 bases between.

This clonotype showed up many times. This chain links TRBV14 with TRBJ1-5; D remains ambiguous. The V end lost 3 bases, the J end lost 7 bases, and 16 bases lay between the germline ends. Germline CDR1 is SGHDN and CDR2 is FVKESK. This CDR3 has 15 amino acids. The CDR3 region has the DNA TGTGCCAGCAGCCATGTCCAGACTGTGTGCCAGCCCCAGCATTTT. This encodes CASSHVQTVCQPQHF. Supplemented by reference TRBV14 and TRBJ1-5, the full variable domain reads EAGVTQFPSHSVIEKGQTVTLRCDPISGHDNLYWYRRVMGKEIKFLLHFVKESKQDESGMPNNRFLAERTGGTYSTLKVQPAELEDSGVYFCASSHVQTVCQPQHFGDGTRLSIL.

This clonotype is classed as medium-sized. V gene TRBV20-1 combines with J gene TRBJ2-7, with 8 bases lining up with TRBD1. This CDR3 comprises 14 residues. Trimming removed 5 bases from V and 5 bases from J; junction bases left unmatched: 11. Germline assignment: CDR1 DFQATT and CDR2 SNEGSKA (reference sequence). CDR3 coding DNA: TGCAGTGCTGCAGGGGGCCCCTTTTCGGACGAGCAGTACTTC. Residues: CSAAGGPFSDEQYF.

This clonotype is categorized as medium-sized (0.01 to 0.1%). The chain recombines TRBV20-1 with TRBJ2-3; 14 bases match TRBD2. This CDR3 contains 15 residues. Trimming removed 3 bases from V and 3 bases from J; junction bases left unmatched: 2. Germline V lookup: CDR1 DFQATT, CDR2 SNEGSKA (reference sequence). The CDR3 DNA sequence: TGCAGTGCTAGGACTAGCGGGAGGGGTACAGATACGCAGTATTTT. It yields the protein CSARTSGRGTDTQYF.

The V call is TRBV29-1, the J call TRBJ1-2; tentative D call: TRBD1 (6 bases). V shed 1 base and J shed 1 base, with 13 bases lying between them. CDR1 SQVTM and CDR2 ANQGSEA come from the germline V gene. The CDR3 runs to 15 residues. The CDR3: CSVEGGAQVNYGYTF. For the CDR3, the DNA is TGCAGCGTTGAAGGGGGGGCACAGGTTAACTATGGCTACACCTTC.

The chain combines TRBV12-3 or TRBV12-4 with TRBJ1-6; D is unresolved. V dropped 3 bases and J dropped 0 bases, with 3 bases sitting between them. The length of the CDR3 is 14 residues. The CDR3 nucleotides are TGTGCCAGCAGTTTGAGCTCCTATAATTCACCCCTCCACTTT. Amino acids: CASSLSSYNSPLHF.

In its sample, this clonotype ranks as medium-sized. J is TRBJ2-7 and V is TRBV4-3; 7 positions agree with TRBD1. Germline CDR1 reads LGHNA; CDR2 reads YSLEER. V was clipped by 0 bases and J by 2 bases; unmatched bases: 7. This CDR3 has 16 residues. CDR3 sequence reads: CASSQDLGTGAYEQYF. CDR3 bases: TGCGCCAGCAGCCAAGATTTAGGAACAGGGGCCTACGAGCAGTACTTC.

This clonotype is termed medium-sized. The genes are TRBV20-1 and TRBJ2-5; 7 nucleotides match TRBD2. Germline assignment: CDR1 DFQATT and CDR2 SNEGSKA (reference sequence). The CDR3 totals 15 residues. Germline trimming cut 1 base from V and 0 bases from J; bases unmatched to any gene: 5. The CDR3: CSARGVGRYQETQYF. The CDR3 nucleotides are TGCAGTGCTAGAGGGGTCGGGAGGTACCAAGAGACCCAGTACTTC.

This clonotype is medium-sized (0.01 to 0.1%) within its sample. V usage is TRBV27 and J usage is TRBJ1-1; D unresolved. V shed 3 bases and J shed 6 bases, with 14 bases lying between them. Germline CDR1 and CDR2: MNHEY and SMNVEV (reference sequence). This CDR3 is 14 amino acids long. CDR3 in amino acids: CASSFAERGSEAFF. CDR3 sequence (DNA): TGTGCCAGCAGTTTTGCGGAACGAGGGTCTGAAGCTTTCTTT.

This clonotype is labeled as medium-sized. The CDR3: CASSGYGGSSYNEQFF. CDR3 coding DNA: TGTGCCAGCAGCGGATACGGCGGAAGCTCCTACAATGAGCAGTTCTTC. The V gene is TRBV5-6, the J gene TRBJ2-1; D is unclear. Trimming took 4 bases from V and 0 from J, leaving 14 bases between them. Germline V gene data show CDR1 as SGHDT and CDR2 as YYEEEE. The CDR3 has 16 residues.

The rearrangement links TRBV11-2 to TRBJ2-7, with 12 bases that match TRBD2. V was pared by 5 bases and J by 4 bases, with 3 bases of the junction left unmatched. The CDR3 is made up of 14 amino acids. CDR1 and CDR2 from the germline V gene are SGHAT and FQNNGV. CDR3 coding DNA: TGTGCCAGCAGCCCCGGGACTAGCGGGTACGAGCAGTACTTC. Its translation: CASSPGTSGYEQYF.

This clonotype is medium-sized by share. V is TRBV12-3 or TRBV12-4 and J is TRBJ2-1; 8 nucleotides align to TRBD1. This CDR3 has 14 residues. The V segment lost 5 bases and the J segment 4 bases; nucleotides outside the gene matches: 4. The CDR3 nucleotides are TGTGCCAGCAGTCGCCGACAGGGGTACAATGAGCAGTTCTTC. Its translation: CASSRRQGYNEQFF.

This clonotype is medium-sized within its sample. The chain combines TRBV6-4 with TRBJ2-1; 10 nucleotides agree with TRBD2. The trim removed 3 bases at V and 5 bases at J, leaving 4 bases unmatched. Germline V gives CDR1 MRHNA, CDR2 SNTAGT. CDR3 length: 15 residues. The CDR3 region has the DNA TGTGCCAGCAGTGAGCTAGCGGGAGCAGACAATGAGCAGTTCTTC. The encoded protein is CASSELAGADNEQFF.

This clonotype occurred a few times. This chain connects TRBV10-1 to TRBJ2-2; D gene unclear. Germline V CDR1 and CDR2: WNHNN, SYGVQD (reference sequence). V lost 4 bases to trimming and J lost 6 bases, with 12 bases between them. The CDR3 is made up of 14 amino acids. The CDR3 loop reads CASSGSAEAGELFF. The CDR3 DNA follows: TGCGCCAGCAGTGGTTCAGCTGAGGCCGGGGAGCTGTTTTTT.

This clonotype ranks as medium-sized. The chain couples TRBV20-1 to TRBJ2-7; D is unclear. V was trimmed by 3 bases and J by 2 bases, leaving 8 bases between them. This CDR3 contains 12 residues. Germline loops: CDR1 DFQATT, CDR2 SNEGSKA (reference sequence). The CDR3 coding sequence is TGCAGTGCTAGTAAGGCCACCTACGAGCAGTACTTC. Residues: CSASKATYEQYF.